This TCR beta chain is drawn from a study of T cell responses to AZD1222 COVID-19 vaccine. Generated by immunoSEQ multiplex PCR, the TCRdb table keeps only in-frame clones and is missing some. The profile shows about 170,000 clones, over 85% of them singletons. Of note for this clone: What it binds is not known.

Study findings and constraints: Within unmutated variant regions lay the reported targets of nearly half of spike-specific TCRs.

Trimming at V came to 0 bases and at J to 3 bases, leaving 2 bases not matched to a gene. CDR3 length equals 14 residues. Per the germline V gene, CDR1 is SEHNR and CDR2 is FQNEAQ (reference sequence). The receptor was isolated from an adult in good health. V is TRBV7-9 and J is TRBJ2-7; 7 nucleotides match TRBD2. The sample consisted of peripheral blood, taken on day 0 of AZD1222 vaccination. CDR3 bases: TGTGCCAGCAGCTTAGCGGGAGGGAACTACGAGCAGTACTTC. Encoded protein: CASSLAGGNYEQYF.